A single sample is the source of the 23 T cell receptor beta chains below, sequenced in a study of cytomegalovirus exposure and HLA in healthy donors. PCR amplification relied on 60 Vbeta primers (plus 13 Jbeta primers). The method was immunoSEQ multiplex PCR; TCRdb's version includes in-frame clones alone and lacks a portion of them. This sample's table reports some 150,000 clones. The sequencing sample was made of PBMCs. The receptor source for this set is a young woman in good health and CMV-seronegative.

The genes are TRBV6-4 and TRBJ2-3; D may be TRBD1 (6 bases). This CDR3 has 19 residues. The V and J ends lost 4 bases and 0 bases respectively, with 23 bases between them. Germline V lookup: CDR1 MRHNA, CDR2 SNTAGT. The CDR3 DNA follows: TGTGCCAGCAGTGCTTCGGACAGCTCCATATCTACTAGCACAGATACGCAGTATTTT. Residues: CASSASDSSISTSTDTQYF.

The chain employs TRBV7-9 and TRBJ2-7; no clear D gene. This CDR3 spans 12 amino acids. The germline V gene has CDR1 SEHNR and CDR2 FQNEAQ (reference sequence). V shed 8 bases and J shed 3 bases, with 11 bases lying between them. The CDR3 region has the DNA TGTGCCAGCGTTGGGCATCTCTACGAGCAGTACTTC. Amino acid sequence: CASVGHLYEQYF. Together with reference TRBV7-9 and TRBJ2-7, the CDR3 gives the full variable domain: DTGVSQNPRHKITKRGQNVTFRCDPISEHNRLYWYRQTLGQGPEFLTYFQNEAQLEKSRLLSDRFSAERPKGSFSTLEIQRTEQGDSAMYLCASVGHLYEQYFGPGTRLTVT.

The chain recombines TRBV30 with TRBJ1-1; a possible D gene is TRBD1 (6 bases). Germline loops: CDR1 GTSNPN, CDR2 SVGIG (reference sequence). This CDR3 is 16 amino acids long. The CDR3 DNA reads TGTGCTTTCATACCGGGACAACTAAGAACAAACACTGAAGCTTTCTTT. Protein: CAFIPGQLRTNTEAFF. Complete variable domain (other parts from reference TRBV30 and TRBJ1-1): SQTIHQWPATLVQPVGSPLSLECTVEGTSNPNLYWYRQAAGRGLQLLFYSVGIGQISSEVPQNLSASRPQDRQFILSSKKLLLSDSGFYLCAFIPGQLRTNTEAFFGQGTRLTVV.

V is TRBV6-4 and J is TRBJ2-1, with 8 bases that match TRBD1. The ends lost 4 bases at V and 8 bases at J; junction bases unmatched: 10. CDR3 length equals 15 residues. Germline V gene lookup returns CDR1 MRHNA and CDR2 SNTAGT. CDR3 coding DNA: TGTGCCAGCAGTGGGGGAGGACAGGGTACCCATGAGCAGTTCTTC. Translating it yields CASSGGGQGTHEQFF.

The chain combines TRBV5-6 with TRBJ2-5; weak D call: TRBD1 (5 bases). Trimming took off 0 bases at V and 5 bases at J, with 8 bases between the two ends. The CDR3 has 13 amino acids. CDR1 and CDR2 from the germline V gene are SGHDT and YYEEEE. The CDR3 sequence: CASSLGTRETQYF. The DNA of the CDR3 is TGTGCCAGCAGCTTGGGGACAAGGGAGACCCAGTACTTC.

V and J are TRBV27 and TRBJ2-2, with D perhaps TRBD2 (6 bases). Germline V gene sequence: CDR1 MNHEY, CDR2 SMNVEV (reference sequence). The CDR3 is made up of 14 amino acids. V lost 6 bases to trimming and J lost 0 bases, with 8 bases between them. The CDR3 region has the DNA TGTGCCAGCAGATTAGCGGCGAACACCGGGGAGCTGTTTTTT. Translated, it gives CASRLAANTGELFF.

In DNA form, the CDR3 reads TGTGCCAGCAGCTTTGGAGGGGGCCCGCCCGTCTCTGGAAACACCATATATTTT. Its translation is CASSFGGGPPVSGNTIYF. The chain recombines TRBV7-6 with TRBJ1-3; the match to TRBD1 covers 7 bases. Losses at the gene ends were 3 bases for V and 0 bases for J; bases not matched to a gene: 11. Per the germline V gene, CDR1 is SGHVS and CDR2 is FNYEAQ. The CDR3 covers 18 residues.

V and J are TRBV30 and TRBJ1-1; TRBD1 is a possible D gene (6 bases). Looked up from germline, CDR1 is GTSNPN and CDR2 is SVGIG (reference sequence). The V end was cut by 1 base, the J end by 3 bases, with 9 bases between. This CDR3 region has 13 residues. The CDR3 coding sequence is TGTGCCTGGAGTGCAGGGGTGGACACTGAAGCTTTCTTT. Amino acids: CAWSAGVDTEAFF. The full variable domain, its missing parts supplied by reference TRBV30 and TRBJ1-1, is SQTIHQWPATLVQPVGSPLSLECTVEGTSNPNLYWYRQAAGRGLQLLFYSVGIGQISSEVPQNLSASRPQDRQFILSSKKLLLSDSGFYLCAWSAGVDTEAFFGQGTRLTVV.

The chain is built from TRBV7-7 and TRBJ2-1; TRBD2 is a possible D gene (6 bases). Germline CDR1 is SSHAT and CDR2 is FNYEAQ (reference sequence). V was cut by 1 base and J by 5 bases, with 6 bases left in between. This CDR3 contains 13 residues. CDR3 residues: CASSLVADNEQFF. CDR3 nucleotides: TGTGCCAGCAGCTTAGTAGCGGACAATGAGCAGTTCTTC.

This rearrangement joins TRBV15 to TRBJ2-4, with 7 bases that match TRBD2. The CDR3 is 14 amino acids. Germline V lookup: CDR1 LNHNV, CDR2 YYDKDF (reference sequence). V gave up 1 base and J gave up 6 bases; unmatched junction bases: 3. CDR3 amino acids: CATSRGLAPNIQYF. In nucleotides, the CDR3 is TGTGCCACCAGCAGAGGACTAGCCCCAAACATTCAGTACTTC. The full variable domain, with the rest looked up from reference TRBV15 and TRBJ2-4, is DAMVIQNPRYQVTQFGKPVTLSCSQTLNHNVMYWYQQKSSQAPKLLFHYYDKDFNNEADTPDNFQSRRPNTSFCFLDIRSPGLGDTAMYLCATSRGLAPNIQYFGAGTRLSVL.

This chain connects TRBV25-1 to TRBJ2-5, with D possibly matching TRBD1 (5 bases). The end of the DNA aligns better with TRBJ2-7, so the J call may be wrong. CDR1 is MGHDK and CDR2 is SYGVNS in the germline V gene. The CDR3 totals 14 residues. As DNA, the CDR3 is TGTGCCAGCAGTGCCACAGGACCCTCCTACGAGCAGTACTTC. Translation gives CASSATGPSYEQYF.

The chain recombines TRBV30 with TRBJ1-1; tentatively, D is TRBD1 (6 bases). Germline CDR1 is GTSNPN and CDR2 is SVGIG (reference sequence). The V and J ends lost 5 bases and 2 bases respectively, with 15 bases between them. The CDR3 consists of 14 residues. The CDR3 reads CAWSGDTFNTEAFF. CDR3 nucleotides: TGTGCCTGGTCAGGGGACACCTTTAACACTGAAGCTTTCTTT.

This chain links TRBV16 with TRBJ2-7; weak D call: TRBD1 (6 bases). The CDR3 covers 12 residues. The V gene's germline CDR1 is KGHSY and CDR2 FQNENV. The V and J ends lost 2 bases and 6 bases respectively, with 8 bases between them. CDR3 sequence: CASSQQGSEQYV. In DNA, the CDR3 is TGTGCCAGCAGCCAACAGGGGTCCGAGCAGTACGTC.

The chain employs TRBV29-1 and TRBJ1-2, with D possibly TRBD1 on 5 matching bases. V lost 6 bases and J 4 bases, leaving 9 bases between the germline ends. The CDR3 is made up of 11 amino acids. The germline V gene encodes CDR1 SQVTM and CDR2 ANQGSEA. This CDR3 is CSVSTVYGYTF. CDR3 DNA sequence: TGCAGCGTGTCGACAGTCTATGGCTACACCTTC. Variable domain in full (rest from reference TRBV29-1 and TRBJ1-2): SAVISQKPSRDICQRGTSLTIQCQVDSQVTMMFWYRQQPGQSLTLIATANQGSEATYESGFVIDKFPISRPNLTFSTLTVSNMSPEDSSIYLCSVSTVYGYTFGSGTRLTVV.

The chain links TRBV7-9 to TRBJ1-3, with 10 positions matching TRBD1. Germline CDR1 reads SEHNR; CDR2 reads FQNEAQ (reference sequence). V dropped 0 bases and J dropped 4; count of bases not matched to a gene: 9. The length of the CDR3 is 18 residues. The CDR3 sequence is CASSLAKGQGIGGNTIYF. The CDR3 nucleotides read TGTGCCAGCAGCTTAGCGAAGGGACAGGGGATTGGAGGAAACACCATATATTTT.

The V and J genes are TRBV29-1 and TRBJ1-2, with 8 bases fitting TRBD1. CDR1 is SQVTM, CDR2 ANQGSEA, per germline. This CDR3 region has 14 residues. Germline trimming cut 4 bases from V and 7 bases from J; bases unmatched to any gene: 11. This CDR3 is CSVGGTGVLRGYTF. CDR3 nucleotide sequence: TGCAGCGTTGGGGGGACAGGTGTTTTGCGTGGCTACACCTTC.

The genes are TRBV6-1 and TRBJ1-2; D not resolved. V was cut by 4 bases and J by 2 bases, with 5 bases left in between. This CDR3 is 12 amino acids long. The germline V gene has CDR1 MNHNS and CDR2 SASEGT. The DNA for the CDR3 is TGTGCCAGCAGTGCCCAAAACTATGGCTACACCTTC. This gives the protein CASSAQNYGYTF.

The chain employs TRBV9 and TRBJ1-4; D unresolved. Trimming took off 4 bases at V and 0 bases at J, with 7 bases between the two ends. The germline gives CDR1 SGDLS, CDR2 YYNGEE. CDR3 length equals 14 residues. CDR3 amino acids: CASSSIATNEKLFF. The CDR3 DNA reads TGTGCCAGCAGCTCCATTGCAACTAATGAAAAACTGTTTTTT.

V gene TRBV18 combines with J gene TRBJ1-2; 9 bases agree with TRBD1. The V segment lost 5 bases and the J segment 1 base; nucleotides outside the gene matches: 8. Germline CDR1 reads KGHSH; CDR2 reads LQKENI. CDR3 length: 16 residues. The CDR3 nucleotides are TGTGCCAGCTCAACCCTTGGACAGGGGATTAACTATGGCTACACCTTC. Its protein is CASSTLGQGINYGYTF.

This chain connects TRBV7-2 to TRBJ2-3, with 13 nucleotides matching TRBD2. V lost 2 bases, J lost 5 bases, and 10 bases stayed unmatched. The CDR3 is made up of 18 amino acids. The germline CDR1 and CDR2 sequences are SGHTA and FQGNSA. The CDR3 is CASSLRRTSGRGGDTQYF. CDR3 DNA: TGTGCCAGCAGCTTAAGGAGGACTAGCGGGAGAGGCGGAGATACGCAGTATTTT.

This chain links TRBV30 with TRBJ1-2, with no clear D. The CDR3 is 13 residues long. Trimming shortened V by 1 base and J by 8 bases, and 14 bases separated the two germline ends. The germline V gene has CDR1 GTSNPN and CDR2 SVGIG (reference sequence). The CDR3 sequence is CAWSGSDYQGYTF. CDR3 coding DNA: TGTGCCTGGAGTGGATCGGACTATCAAGGCTACACCTTC.

The chain links TRBV10-1 to TRBJ2-6, with 8 bases matching TRBD1. This CDR3 comprises 16 residues. Germline lookup yields CDR1 WNHNN and CDR2 SYGVQD (reference sequence). V shed 6 bases, J shed 0 bases, and the junction held 4 bases outside the gene matches. This CDR3 reads CASSPGGISGANVLTF. The CDR3 DNA follows: TGCGCCAGCAGCCCAGGGGGCATCTCTGGGGCCAACGTCCTGACTTTC.

CDR3 coding DNA: TGCAGCGCCTATTCCGCAATAGCTCAATACAATGAGCAGTTCTTC. This codes for CSAYSAIAQYNEQFF. The rearrangement joins TRBV29-1 to TRBJ2-1; no clear D. Trimming removed 7 bases from V and 4 bases from J, with 20 bases in between. Germline V gene data show CDR1 as SQVTM and CDR2 as ANQGSEA. The length of the CDR3 is 15 residues.